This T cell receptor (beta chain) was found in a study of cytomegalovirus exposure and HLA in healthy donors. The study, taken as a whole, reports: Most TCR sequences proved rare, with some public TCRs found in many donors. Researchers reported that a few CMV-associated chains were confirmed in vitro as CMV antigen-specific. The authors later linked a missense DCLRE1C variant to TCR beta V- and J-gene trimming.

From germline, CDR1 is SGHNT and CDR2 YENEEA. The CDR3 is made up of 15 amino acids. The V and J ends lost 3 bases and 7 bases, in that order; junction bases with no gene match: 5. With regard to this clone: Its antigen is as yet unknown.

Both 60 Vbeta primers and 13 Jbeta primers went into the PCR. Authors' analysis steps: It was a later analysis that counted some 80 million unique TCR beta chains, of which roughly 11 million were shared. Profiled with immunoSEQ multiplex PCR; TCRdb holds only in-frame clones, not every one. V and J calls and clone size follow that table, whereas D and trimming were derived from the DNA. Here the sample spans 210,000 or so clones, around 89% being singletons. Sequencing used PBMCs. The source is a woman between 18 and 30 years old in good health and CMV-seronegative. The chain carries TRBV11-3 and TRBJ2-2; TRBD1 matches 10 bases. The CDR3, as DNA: TGTGCCAGCAGCTTCCGGACAGGGGGTAGCGGGGAGCTGTTTTTT. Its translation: CASSFRTGGSGELFF.